These 22 T cell receptor beta chains share one sample of origin, sequenced in a study of CD4 T cells in relation to SARS-CoV-2 and coronaviruses (dated by TCRdb to about 2021). CD4+ T cells from unexposed donors were collected before the COVID-19 pandemic (2011-2018). The method was the immunoSEQ multiplex PCR assay. The immuneACCESS repertoire file appears here via TCRdb, limited to in-frame rearrangements. These files lack a portion of the clones; in checked studies, under half of the deficit traces to unresolved V genes, and the cause of the others is not known. Counted in this sample were just under 65,000 clones; roughly 93% of them appeared once. Together, the top ten hold 0.14% of the sample. Sequenced material: naive CD4+ T cells from PBMCs. Interpreted using the paper, the cell subset or site label stands for: naive CD4+ T cells isolated by negative enrichment. The receptor set was obtained from a human donor in good health.

This chain joins TRBV18 and TRBJ2-7, with 9 bases fitting TRBD2. Losses at the gene ends were 5 bases for V and 6 bases for J; bases not matched to a gene: 11. CDR3 length: 15 residues. Germline CDR1 reads KGHSH; CDR2 reads LQKENI. The CDR3 loop reads CASSKLAGENGEQYF. CDR3 coding DNA: TGTGCCAGCTCAAAATTAGCGGGAGAGAACGGCGAGCAGTACTTC.

The rearrangement links TRBV6-5 to TRBJ1-5; D gene uncertain. CDR1 is MNHEY, CDR2 SVGAGI, per germline. This CDR3 has 13 residues. Trimming took off 6 bases at V and 5 bases at J, with 11 bases between the two ends. The CDR3 loop is CASSPVMDQPQHF. DNA for the CDR3: TGTGCCAGCAGCCCCGTCATGGATCAGCCCCAGCATTTT.

V is TRBV4-1 and J is TRBJ2-7, with a tentative D call TRBD2 (7 bases). The germline V gene has CDR1 MGHRA and CDR2 YSYEKL. Trimming left V 6 bases short and J 6 bases short, with 21 bases between. This CDR3 is built from 15 residues. The CDR3, as DNA: TGCGCCAGCAGACTCGGGGAGGGGGTTTTCGCCGAGCAGTACTTC. Translation: CASRLGEGVFAEQYF.

This sequence joins TRBV28 and TRBJ2-7; tentatively, D is TRBD1 or TRBD2 (5 bases each). Germline loops: CDR1 MDHEN, CDR2 SYDVKM. V gave up 6 bases and J gave up 7 bases, with 28 bases separating them. The CDR3 runs to 17 residues. The CDR3 reads CASSRQNTGATGREQYF. Here the CDR3 DNA reads TGTGCCAGCAGCAGACAAAATACCGGGGCCACCGGGCGAGAGCAGTACTTC.

The chain joins TRBV2 to TRBJ1-3; D is undetermined. Trimming left V 7 bases short and J 0 bases short, with 16 bases between. The CDR3 extends over 16 amino acids. Germline V lookup: CDR1 SNHLY, CDR2 FYNNEI. CDR3 amino acids: CASIQLNAGSGNTIYF. CDR3 coding DNA: TGTGCCAGCATACAGCTTAACGCGGGCTCTGGAAACACCATATATTTT.

The J gene is TRBJ1-5, the V gene TRBV2; 7 nucleotides match TRBD1. From germline, CDR1 is SNHLY and CDR2 FYNNEI. With 5 bases clipped from V and 4 bases from J, the junction kept 5 bases outside the gene matches. CDR3 length equals 14 residues. This CDR3 reads CASSRGTENQPQHF. The DNA for the CDR3 is TGTGCCAGCAGTCGAGGGACAGAGAATCAGCCCCAGCATTTT.

The chain links TRBV29-1 to TRBJ1-1; no clear D gene. The CDR3 runs to 12 residues. Germline assignment: CDR1 SQVTM and CDR2 ANQGSEA. V lost 3 bases and J lost 5, with 10 bases in between. The CDR3 sequence is CSVEGFGTEAFF. CDR3 nucleotides: TGCAGCGTTGAGGGGTTTGGTACTGAAGCTTTCTTT.

The V call is TRBV7-9, the J call TRBJ2-7; D may be TRBD2 (6 bases). V lost 1 base and J 5 bases, leaving 12 bases between the germline ends. Looked up from germline, CDR1 is SEHNR and CDR2 is FQNEAQ (reference sequence). CDR3 length equals 14 residues. CDR3 sequence (DNA): TGTGCCAGCAGCTTAGGACTAGTTCAGGACGAGCAGTACTTC. Its protein is CASSLGLVQDEQYF. The full variable domain, its missing parts supplied by reference TRBV7-9 and TRBJ2-7, is DTGVSQNPRHKITKRGQNVTFRCDPISEHNRLYWYRQTLGQGPEFLTYFQNEAQLEKSRLLSDRFSAERPKGSFSTLEIQRTEQGDSAMYLCASSLGLVQDEQYFGPGTRLTVT.

The V gene is TRBV7-3, the J gene TRBJ2-1; D tentatively fits TRBD1 or TRBD2 (5 bases each). The length of the CDR3 is 13 residues. Germline V CDR1 and CDR2: SGHTA, FQGTGA. The V and J ends lost 1 base and 12 bases respectively, with 13 bases between them. The CDR3 loop is CASSLSSGLGQFF. The CDR3 region has the DNA TGTGCCAGCAGCTTAAGTTCGGGGCTAGGGCAGTTCTTC.

The chain uses TRBV14 and TRBJ2-3, with TRBD2 matching over 7 bases. The V gene's germline CDR1 is SGHDN and CDR2 FVKESK. The ends lost 6 bases at V and 0 bases at J; junction bases unmatched: 9. The CDR3 runs to 16 residues. The DNA of the CDR3 is TGTGCCAGCAGAGAGCTAGCGGAGCTTAGCACAGATACGCAGTATTTT. Translating it yields CASRELAELSTDTQYF. Combining the CDR3 with reference TRBV14 and TRBJ2-3 gives the whole variable domain EAGVTQFPSHSVIEKGQTVTLRCDPISGHDNLYWYRRVMGKEIKFLLHFVKESKQDESGMPNNRFLAERTGGTYSTLKVQPAELEDSGVYFCASRELAELSTDTQYFGPGTRLTVL.

The chain links TRBV9 to TRBJ2-2; tentatively, D is TRBD2 (6 bases). CDR1 and CDR2 from the germline V gene are SGDLS and YYNGEE. Deletions cut 5 bases from V and 2 bases from J, with 13 bases between. The CDR3 contains 15 residues. In DNA, the CDR3 is TGTGCCAGCAGTATACTAGCAGCAAACACCGGGGAGCTGTTTTTT. Protein sequence: CASSILAANTGELFF.

The chain combines TRBV19 with TRBJ1-1; 7 bases are a match to TRBD1. Germline-derived CDR1 and CDR2 are LNHDA and SQIVND (reference sequence). J was trimmed by 1 base and V by 3 bases; bases with no gene match: 5. The CDR3 has 15 amino acids. CDR3 sequence reads: CASSIGQASNTEAFF. In nucleotides, the CDR3 is TGTGCCAGTAGTATTGGACAGGCTTCGAACACTGAAGCTTTCTTT.

This chain connects TRBV5-1 to TRBJ2-3; TRBD2 is a possible D gene (6 bases). Germline CDR1 and CDR2: SGHRS and YFSETQ. CDR3 length equals 14 residues. Trimming cost V 1 base and J 3 bases, with 9 bases left between them. The DNA of the CDR3 is TGCGCCAGCAGCTTGACGAGCGGGACAGATACGCAGTATTTT. Amino acids: CASSLTSGTDTQYF.

This clone was found a few times. The V gene is TRBV27, the J gene TRBJ2-7; no clear D gene. Trimming pared 5 bases from V and 6 bases from J, leaving 14 bases between. Germline CDR1 MNHEY, CDR2 SMNVEV (reference sequence). This CDR3 region has 13 residues. The CDR3 DNA follows: TGTGCCAGCAGTCTCTTAATGCGTACCGAGCAGTACTTC. Protein product: CASSLLMRTEQYF.

The V call is TRBV2, the J call TRBJ1-1, with D uncertain. The V gene lost 4 bases and the J gene lost 11 bases, with 23 bases spanning the gap. Germline lookup yields CDR1 SNHLY and CDR2 FYNNEI. CDR3 length equals 15 residues. This CDR3 is CASSAVLVWPQGAFF. The CDR3 region has the DNA TGTGCCAGCAGTGCCGTATTGGTTTGGCCCCAAGGCGCTTTCTTT.

A note on this clone: One junction end does not reproduce the germline sequence, and a read error may be involved. J is TRBJ1-6 and V is TRBV4-1; TRBD1 matches at 9 bases. CDR1 MGHRA and CDR2 YSYEKL come from the germline V gene. The CDR3 covers 16 residues. The CDR3 protein is CASSHTPGQGVSALHF. In nucleotides, the CDR3 is TGCGCCAGCAGCCATACCCCGGGACAGGGAGTTTCAGCCCTCCACTTT.

This clone was picked up one time. V usage is TRBV19 and J usage is TRBJ2-4, with 9 bases identical to TRBD2. After removal of 3 bases from V and 4 bases from J, the junction contained 4 bases not matched to a gene. The CDR3 is made up of 15 amino acids. Germline V gene data show CDR1 as LNHDA and CDR2 as SQIVND (reference sequence). CDR3 DNA: TGTGCCAGTAGTATTGAGGCGGGAGGGAAAAACATTCAGTACTTC. Amino acids: CASSIEAGGKNIQYF.

The CDR3: CASSSGHISSSYNSPLHF. In DNA, the CDR3 is TGTGCCAGCAGCTCGGGACATATCTCAAGCTCCTATAATTCACCCCTCCACTTT. This chain connects TRBV11-2 to TRBJ1-6; D is possibly TRBD1 (6 bases). Germline V gene lookup returns CDR1 SGHAT and CDR2 FQNNGV. The CDR3 totals 18 residues. V gave up 4 bases and J gave up 0 bases, with 16 bases separating them. The entire variable domain, with the rest obtained from reference TRBV11-2 and TRBJ1-6, is as follows: EAGVAQSPRYKIIEKRQSVAFWCNPISGHATLYWYQQILGQGPKLLIQFQNNGVVDDSQLPKDRFSAERLKGVDSTLKIQPAKLEDSAVYLCASSSGHISSSYNSPLHFGNGTRLTVT.

The chain is built from TRBV6-2 or TRBV6-3 and TRBJ2-7; D gene unclear. Trimming pared 6 bases from V and 5 bases from J, leaving 29 bases between. The V gene's germline CDR1 is MNHEY and CDR2 SVGEGT. CDR3 size: 18 residues. The CDR3 sequence: CASSPAPTWNPHDDEQYF. CDR3 DNA: TGTGCCAGCAGCCCAGCCCCCACATGGAACCCCCACGACGACGAGCAGTACTTC.

The V call is TRBV9, the J call TRBJ2-1, with TRBD2 matching over 7 bases. After removal of 0 bases from V and 7 bases from J, the junction contained 7 bases not matched to a gene. The CDR3 length is 15 residues. Germline CDR1 is SGDLS and CDR2 is YYNGEE. DNA for the CDR3: TGTGCCAGCAGCGTAGGGGGTAGCGGGCTTAATGAGCAGTTCTTC. This translates into CASSVGGSGLNEQFF.

The rearrangement joins TRBV14 to TRBJ1-1; possible D gene TRBD1, 5 bases. The CDR3 is 15 residues long. V was shortened by 1 base and J by 1 base, with 10 bases between the two germline ends. CDR1 and CDR2 from the germline V gene are SGHDN and FVKESK. CDR3 sequence reads: CASSQGRGANTEAFF. CDR3 DNA: TGTGCCAGCAGCCAAGGGAGGGGTGCGAACACTGAAGCTTTCTTT.

CDR3 sequence reads: CATQTKRERDTQYF. The CDR3 coding sequence is TGTGCCACTCAAACTAAGCGGGAAAGGGATACGCAGTATTTT. This chain uses TRBV5-4 with TRBJ2-3, with TRBD2 matching 7 bases. Germline-derived CDR1 and CDR2 are SGHNT and YYREEE (reference sequence). CDR3 length equals 14 residues. The ends lost 9 bases at V and 6 bases at J; junction bases unmatched: 13.